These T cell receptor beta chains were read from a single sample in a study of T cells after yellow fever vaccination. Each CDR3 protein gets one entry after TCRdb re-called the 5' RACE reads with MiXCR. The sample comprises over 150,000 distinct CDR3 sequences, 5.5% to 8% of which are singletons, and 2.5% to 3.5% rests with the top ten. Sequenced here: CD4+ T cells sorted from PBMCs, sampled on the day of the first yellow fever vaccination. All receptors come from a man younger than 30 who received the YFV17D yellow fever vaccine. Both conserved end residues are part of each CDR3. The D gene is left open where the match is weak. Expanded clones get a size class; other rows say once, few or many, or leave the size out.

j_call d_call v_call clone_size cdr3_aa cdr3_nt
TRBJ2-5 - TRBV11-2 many CASSFMGLQETQYF TGTGCCAGCAGCTTTATGGGCCTACAAGAGACCCAGTACTTC
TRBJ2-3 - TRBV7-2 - CASSSGPQGFGQYF TGTGCCAGCAGCTCGGGCCCTCAGGGGTTCGGGCAGTATTTT
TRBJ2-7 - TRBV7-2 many CASSQQGGKEDF TGTGCCAGCAGCCAGCAGGGGGGTAAGGAGGACTTC
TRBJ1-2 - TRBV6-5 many CASSQNPTGWSGYTF TGTGCCAGCAGCCAAAACCCTACAGGGTGGAGTGGCTACACCTTC
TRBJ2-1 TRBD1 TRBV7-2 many CASSRGQVGEQFF TGTGCCAGCAGCCGAGGACAGGTTGGTGAGCAGTTCTTC
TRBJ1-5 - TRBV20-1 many CSARGQSNQPQHF TGCAGTGCTAGGGGGCAAAGCAATCAGCCCCAGCATTTT
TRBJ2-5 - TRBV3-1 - CASSQKKEGGDRETQYF TGTGCCAGCAGCCAAAAAAAAGAGGGGGGCGATAGGGAGACCCAGTACTTC
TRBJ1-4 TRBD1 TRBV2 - CASRTRTGAGNEKLFF TGTGCCAGCAGGACCCGGACAGGGGCTGGGAATGAAAAACTGTTTTTT
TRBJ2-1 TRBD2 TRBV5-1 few CASSRGGARGGEQFF TGCGCCAGCAGCCGGGGGGGTGCGAGGGGCGGTGAGCAGTTCTTC
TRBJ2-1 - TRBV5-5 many CASSLYFEQFF TGTGCCAGCAGCTTGTACTTCGAGCAGTTCTTC
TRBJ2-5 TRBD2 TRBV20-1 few CSARGSGSTSGGQETQYF TGCAGTGCCAGGGGGTCGGGGTCGACTAGCGGGGGGCAAGAGACCCAGTACTTC
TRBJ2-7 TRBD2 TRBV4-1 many CASSQGEGPYEQYF TGCGCCAGCAGCCAAGGGGAGGGGCCCTACGAGCAGTACTTC
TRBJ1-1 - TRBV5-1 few CASSLDSFSGSAFF TGCGCCAGCAGCTTGGACAGTTTCTCGGGTTCAGCTTTCTTT
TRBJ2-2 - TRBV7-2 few CATQRAANTGELFF TGTGCCACTCAGCGGGCCGCGAACACCGGGGAGCTGTTTTTT
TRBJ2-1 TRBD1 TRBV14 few CASSLGTGDFYEQFF TGTGCCAGCAGCCTGGGGACAGGGGATTTTTATGAGCAGTTCTTC
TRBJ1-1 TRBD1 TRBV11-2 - CARSLQGHTEAFF TGTGCCAGGAGCCTACAGGGGCACACTGAAGCTTTCTTT
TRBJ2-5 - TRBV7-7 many CASSQQGLETQYF TGTGCCAGCAGCCAACAGGGTCTTGAGACCCAGTACTTC
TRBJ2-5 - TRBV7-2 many CASSPRTTQYF TGTGCCAGCAGCCCACGGACGACCCAGTACTTC
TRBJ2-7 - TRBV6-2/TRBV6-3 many CASSPRRGIYEQYF TGTGCCAGCAGCCCACGTAGGGGGATCTACGAGCAGTACTTC
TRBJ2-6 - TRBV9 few CASSGGGSGANVLTF TGTGCCAGCAGCGGAGGTGGTTCTGGGGCCAACGTCCTGACTTTC
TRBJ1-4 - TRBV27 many CASSPFSPLRNEKLFF TGTGCCAGCAGTCCTTTCAGCCCCCTCCGAAATGAAAAACTGTTTTTT
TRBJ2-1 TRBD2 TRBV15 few CATSRGGGNEQFF TGTGCCACCAGCAGAGGGGGGGGCAATGAGCAGTTCTTC
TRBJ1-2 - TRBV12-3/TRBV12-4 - CASKKGTGSSYTF TGTGCCAGCAAGAAGGGGACGGGGAGTAGCTACACCTTC
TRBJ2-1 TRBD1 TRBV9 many CASSVHPGQGNNNEQFF TGTGCCAGCAGCGTACATCCGGGACAGGGGAATAACAATGAGCAGTTCTTC
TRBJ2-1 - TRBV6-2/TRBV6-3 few CASSSRGSPSSYNEQFF TGTGCCAGCAGTTCGAGGGGAAGCCCAAGCTCCTACAATGAGCAGTTCTTC
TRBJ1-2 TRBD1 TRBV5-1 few CASSLTSGTGPYGYTF TGCGCCAGCAGCCTTACCTCCGGGACAGGACCCTATGGCTACACCTTC
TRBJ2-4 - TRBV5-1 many CASSLEGSPDIQYF TGCGCCAGCAGCTTGGAGGGGAGTCCGGACATTCAGTACTTC
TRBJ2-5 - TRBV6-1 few CASSGQKETQYF TGTGCCAGCAGTGGACAAAAAGAGACCCAGTACTTC
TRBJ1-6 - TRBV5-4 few CASGRTANSPLHF TGTGCCAGCGGAAGGACGGCTAATTCACCCCTCCACTTT
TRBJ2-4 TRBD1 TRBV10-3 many CAISESKGQGNIQYF TGTGCCATCAGTGAGTCGAAGGGACAGGGAAACATTCAGTACTTC
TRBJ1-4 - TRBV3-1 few CASSPGRTNEKLFF TGTGCCAGCAGTCCAGGGAGAACTAATGAAAAACTGTTTTTT
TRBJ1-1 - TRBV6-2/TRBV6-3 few CASSPLYSEAFF TGTGCCAGCAGTCCCCTATACAGTGAAGCTTTCTTT
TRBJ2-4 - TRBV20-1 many CSAHTGAGEIQYF TGCAGTGCTCATACAGGGGCGGGAGAGATTCAGTACTTC
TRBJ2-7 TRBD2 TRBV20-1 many CSAPLAGDEQYF TGCAGTGCTCCTCTAGCGGGGGACGAGCAGTACTTC
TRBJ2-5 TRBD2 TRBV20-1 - CSASHGGLAPETQYF TGCAGTGCTAGCCACGGGGGACTAGCGCCGGAGACCCAGTACTTC
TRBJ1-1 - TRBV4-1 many CASSQANRGGTEAFF TGCGCCAGCAGCCAAGCTAATAGGGGAGGCACTGAAGCTTTCTTT
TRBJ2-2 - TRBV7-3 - CASSQQGRAGTGELFF TGTGCCAGCAGCCAACAGGGACGAGCCGGGACCGGGGAGCTGTTTTTT
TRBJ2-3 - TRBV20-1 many CSAGGGLVGDADTQYF TGCAGTGCTGGGGGCGGACTAGTTGGGGACGCAGATACGCAGTATTTT
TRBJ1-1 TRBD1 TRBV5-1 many CASLGTGSKGTEAFF TGCGCCAGCCTAGGGACAGGGAGCAAGGGCACTGAAGCTTTCTTT
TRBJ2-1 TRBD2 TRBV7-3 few CASSLSSGGANEQFF TGTGCCAGCAGCCTCTCTAGCGGGGGGGCCAATGAGCAGTTCTTC
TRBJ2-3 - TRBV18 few CASSPEEDTQYF TGTGCCAGCTCACCCGAAGAAGATACGCAGTATTTT
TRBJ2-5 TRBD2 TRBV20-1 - CSADGGGRRETQYF TGCAGTGCCGACGGGGGGGGGAGGCGGGAGACCCAGTACTTC
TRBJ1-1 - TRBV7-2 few CASSLSLWEAFF TGTGCCAGCAGCTTGTCGTTGTGGGAGGCTTTCTTT
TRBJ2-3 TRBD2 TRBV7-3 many CASSLSLAGDTQYF TGTGCCAGCAGCTTATCCCTAGCGGGGGATACGCAGTATTTT
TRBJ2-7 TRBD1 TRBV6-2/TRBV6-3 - CASRSWGQGYEQYF TGTGCCAGCAGGTCCTGGGGACAGGGCTACGAGCAGTACTTC
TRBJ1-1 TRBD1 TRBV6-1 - CASIKGQANTEAFF TGTGCCAGCATCAAGGGACAGGCGAACACTGAAGCTTTCTTT
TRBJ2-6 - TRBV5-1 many CASSLTESGANVLTF TGCGCCAGCAGCCTAACAGAGTCTGGGGCCAACGTCCTGACTTTC
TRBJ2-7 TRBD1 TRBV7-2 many CASSSRQGAGEQYF TGTGCCAGCAGCTCCCGACAGGGGGCTGGTGAGCAGTACTTC
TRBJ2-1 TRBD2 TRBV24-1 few CATSPWEGTSGVNEQFF TGTGCCACCAGTCCCTGGGAGGGGACTAGCGGGGTAAATGAGCAGTTCTTC
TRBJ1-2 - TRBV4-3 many CASSPGAGYGYTF TGCGCCAGCAGCCCCGGGGCGGGTTATGGCTACACCTTC
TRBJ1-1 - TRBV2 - CASSEGSRTEAFF TGTGCCAGCAGTGAAGGGTCGCGGACTGAAGCTTTCTTT
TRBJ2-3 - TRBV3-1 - CASSGPVRWTLGTDTQYF TGTGCCTCCTCCGGGCCGGTCCGCTGGACACTAGGAACAGATACGCAGTATTTT
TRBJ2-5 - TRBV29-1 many CSVAGQAQETQYF TGCAGCGTGGCCGGGCAGGCTCAAGAGACCCAGTACTTC
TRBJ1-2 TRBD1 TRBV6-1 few CASSGNQGANYGYTF TGTGCCAGCAGTGGGAACCAGGGGGCAAACTATGGCTACACCTTC
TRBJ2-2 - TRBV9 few CASSVDYGELFF TGTGCCAGCAGCGTAGACTATGGGGAGCTGTTTTTT
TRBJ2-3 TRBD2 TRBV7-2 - CASSLAAAGGTDTQYF TGTGCCAGCAGCTTAGCAGCAGCGGGGGGGACAGATACGCAGTATTTT